The 24 T cell receptor beta chains below all came from one sample that was sequenced in a study of regulatory T cells in long-lasting Graves disease. Described time point: newly diagnosed GD, antithyroid drugs for less than 3 months. RNA extracted from PBMCs served as the sequencing template. Building the TCR beta libraries relied on iRepertoire HTBI primers, and CDR3 regions underwent Arm-PCR. TCRdb reanalysed the multiplex PCR reads using MiXCR and keeps one entry per CDR3 protein. The sample records over 350,000 distinct CDR3 sequences, about 15% being singletons. Another study also made use of these data, one on T cells in Graves' hyperthyroidism and ophthalmopathy.

The specimen was peripheral blood mononuclear cells (PBMCs), collected at new diagnosis, from a patient treated with antithyroid drugs. Receptor source: a woman aged 50 to 65 with Graves disease.

This clonotype was picked up many times. The rearrangement links TRBV5-1 to TRBJ2-2; 8 nucleotides align to TRBD1. Germline trimming cut 1 base from V and 3 bases from J; bases unmatched to any gene: 5. CDR1 and CDR2 from the germline V gene are SGHRS and YFSETQ. This CDR3 comprises 16 residues. The CDR3 sequence: CASSLQGASDTGELFF. DNA for the CDR3: TGCGCCAGCAGCTTGCAGGGGGCATCGGACACCGGGGAGCTGTTTTTT.

Many counts were recorded for this clonotype. The V call is TRBV28, the J call TRBJ2-7, with D maybe TRBD2 (5 bases). The germline V gene has CDR1 MDHEN and CDR2 SYDVKM. The CDR3 has 11 amino acids. The CDR3 DNA follows: TGTGCGGCGACGGGAAACTACGAGCAGTACTTC. This translates into CAATGNYEQYF.

There are a few counts of this clonotype. This chain joins TRBV19 and TRBJ2-5; 8 bases are shared with TRBD2. This CDR3 has 15 residues. Germline assignment: CDR1 LNHDA and CDR2 SQIVND (reference sequence). The V and J ends lost 6 bases and 2 bases, in that order; junction bases with no gene match: 8. The CDR3 spells CASRRTSWDQETQYF. CDR3 DNA: TGTGCCAGTAGGAGGACTAGCTGGGATCAAGAGACCCAGTACTTC.

This clonotype appeared many times. This chain links TRBV6-2 or TRBV6-3 with TRBJ1-1, with TRBD1 matching over 8 bases. Losses at the gene ends were 5 bases for V and 5 bases for J; bases not matched to a gene: 7. CDR1 MNHEY and CDR2 SVGEGT come from the germline V gene. CDR3 length: 14 amino acids. DNA for the CDR3: TGTGCCAGCAGTCAAAGGACAGGGCAGACTGAAGCTTTCTTT. Its translation is CASSQRTGQTEAFF.

This clonotype was detected many times. The V and J genes are TRBV13 and TRBJ2-7; 10 nucleotides agree with TRBD1. The CDR3 length is 15 residues. After removal of 5 bases from V and 3 bases from J, the junction contained 7 bases not matched to a gene. The germline CDR1 and CDR2 sequences are PRHDT and FYEKMQ (reference sequence). CDR3 nucleotide sequence: TGTGCCAGCAGCCATCCGGGACAGGGGAGCTACGAGCAGTACTTC. It specifies CASSHPGQGSYEQYF. The full variable domain, completed using reference TRBV13 and TRBJ2-7, is AAGVIQSPRHLIKEKRETATLKCYPIPRHDTVYWYQQGPGQDPQFLISFYEKMQSDKGSIPDRFSAQQFSDYHSELNMSSLELGDSALYFCASSHPGQGSYEQYFGPGTRLTVT.

The rearrangement joins TRBV20-1 to TRBJ2-4; 10 bases line up with TRBD2. Germline values: CDR1 DFQATT, CDR2 SNEGSKA (reference sequence). This CDR3 has 18 amino acids. V lost 1 base, J lost 2 bases, and 11 bases stayed unmatched. CDR3 nucleotides: TGCAGTGCTAGAGCCCCCTGGGCTAGCGGGAGCCCCAAAAACATTCAGTACTTC. Its protein product is CSARAPWASGSPKNIQYF.

This clonotype was counted at least ten times. This sequence joins TRBV7-9 and TRBJ2-5, with TRBD1 matching over 9 bases. V gave up 5 bases and J gave up 1 base; unmatched junction bases: 8. The CDR3 contains 16 residues. Germline V gene lookup returns CDR1 SEHNR and CDR2 FQNEAQ (reference sequence). CDR3 sequence: CASSVRDREAQETQYF. CDR3 nucleotides: TGTGCCAGCAGCGTAAGGGACAGGGAAGCCCAAGAGACCCAGTACTTC.

With respect to this clonotype: At one end the junction does not follow the germline gene, possibly because of a read error. V and J are TRBV7-7 and TRBJ2-3, with D hard to call. The germline V gene encodes CDR1 SSHAT and CDR2 FNYEAQ (reference sequence). The CDR3 covers 14 residues. The CDR3 spells CASSPEPDADTQYF. Here the CDR3 DNA reads TGTGCTAGCAGCCCCGAGCCGGACGCAGATACGCAGTATTTT. The full variable domain, rest sourced from reference TRBV7-7 and TRBJ2-3, is GAGVSQSPRYKVTKRGQDVTLRCDPISSHATLYWYQQALGQGPEFLTYFNYEAQPDKSGLPSDRFSAERPEGSISTLTIQRTEQRDSAMYRCASSPEPDADTQYFGPGTRLTVL.

This chain joins TRBV6-1 and TRBJ2-5, with 13 bases lining up with TRBD2. The germline V gene has CDR1 MNHNS and CDR2 SASEGT. The CDR3 consists of 15 residues. V dropped 5 bases and J dropped 5; count of bases not matched to a gene: 5. As DNA, the CDR3 is TGTGCCAGCAGTCGGACTAGCGGGAGTATTGAGACCCAGTACTTC. Residues: CASSRTSGSIETQYF.

The genes are TRBV28 and TRBJ2-1; 13 bases are shared with TRBD2. The germline V gene has CDR1 MDHEN and CDR2 SYDVKM. V gave up 5 bases and J gave up 6 bases; unmatched junction bases: 13. The CDR3 has 18 residues. CDR3 residues: CASSPTQGTSGTLNEQFF. The CDR3 coding sequence is TGTGCCAGCAGTCCGACTCAGGGGACTAGCGGGACTCTCAATGAGCAGTTCTTC.

This clonotype was detected ten times or more. The rearrangement joins TRBV28 to TRBJ2-1, with 7 bases lining up with TRBD1. Germline values: CDR1 MDHEN, CDR2 SYDVKM. V was clipped by 5 bases and J by 5 bases; unmatched bases: 9. This CDR3 contains 15 residues. The CDR3 protein is CASSPPGTADNEQFF. CDR3 DNA sequence: TGTGCCAGCAGTCCACCCGGGACAGCGGACAATGAGCAGTTCTTC.

Comment on this clonotype: A much more abundant neighbour one base away suggests this may be a read error. The chain has TRBV12-3 or TRBV12-4 and TRBJ2-5; D is ambiguous. This CDR3 is 14 amino acids long. Between the trimmed V and J ends, which lost 3 bases and 3 bases, there was a span of 11 bases. In DNA, the CDR3 is TGTGCCAGCAGTTTTCCCAGACTCGAAGAGACCCAGTACTTC. Amino acids: CASSFPRLEETQYF.

Many counts were recorded for this clonotype. The CDR3 sequence is CASRGARSGGYYEQYF. DNA for the CDR3: TGTGCCAGCAGGGGTGCCCGTAGCGGGGGATACTACGAGCAGTACTTC. V is TRBV28 and J is TRBJ2-7; 9 bases map to TRBD2. Trimming removed 6 bases from V and 3 bases from J; junction bases left unmatched: 12. The CDR3 length is 16 residues. Germline V CDR1 and CDR2: MDHEN, SYDVKM.

This clonotype was counted between two and nine times. This sequence joins TRBV28 and TRBJ2-7; 13 bases are shared with TRBD2. The CDR3 consists of 14 residues. J was trimmed by 7 bases and V by 1 base; bases with no gene match: 1. Germline V gives CDR1 MDHEN, CDR2 SYDVKM. CDR3 region: CASSLLGLAGEQYF. In DNA form, the CDR3 reads TGTGCCAGCAGTTTATTGGGACTAGCGGGGGAGCAGTACTTC.

This clonotype was seen many times. CDR3 in amino acids: CASSSRQRNQPQHF. The CDR3 coding sequence is TGTGCCAGCAGTTCCCGACAGCGCAATCAGCCCCAGCATTTT. The chain is built from TRBV27 and TRBJ1-5; weak D call: TRBD1 (5 bases). CDR1 and CDR2 (germline): MNHEY, SMNVEV (reference sequence). The CDR3 runs to 14 residues. Trimming removed 4 bases at V and 2 bases at J, with 9 bases between.

With respect to this clonotype: A read error is possible here, since a much larger clone lies one base away. This sequence joins TRBV24-1 and TRBJ1-1; 9 bases fit TRBD1. The CDR3 consists of 13 residues. Germline CDR1 KGHDR, CDR2 SFDVKD. This CDR3 is CTTSITGGGRAFF. The CDR3 nucleotides are TGTACCACCAGCATCACAGGGGGCGGTCGAGCTTTCTTT.

This clonotype was recorded a few times. The chain employs TRBV11-1 and TRBJ2-7; possibly TRBD1 for D (6 bases). The V gene's germline CDR1 is SGHAT and CDR2 FQDESV (reference sequence). Between the trimmed V and J ends, which lost 4 bases and 6 bases, there was a span of 19 bases. The CDR3 totals 15 residues. CDR3: CASSSTQGLKGEQYF. CDR3 nucleotide sequence: TGTGCCAGCAGCTCTACACAGGGATTAAAGGGCGAGCAGTACTTC.

This clonotype was seen many times. This sequence joins TRBV20-1 and TRBJ2-5; D tentatively fits TRBD1 or TRBD2 (6 bases each). The germline CDR1 and CDR2 sequences are DFQATT and SNEGSKA (reference sequence). The CDR3 extends over 13 amino acids. Between the trimmed V and J ends, which lost 4 bases and 9 bases, there was a span of 18 bases. The CDR3 region is CSATTGLGAAQYF. CDR3 nucleotides: TGCAGTGCTACCACGGGACTGGGGGCGGCCCAGTACTTC.

This clonotype showed up many times. This sequence joins TRBV7-2 and TRBJ2-1, with D hard to call. Germline V CDR1 and CDR2: SGHTA, FQGNSA. The germline V and J ends were trimmed by 4 bases and 0 bases, with 10 bases remaining between them. The CDR3 contains 15 residues. The CDR3 DNA reads TGTGCCAGCAGCTCGGTAGGAATCTCCTACAATGAGCAGTTCTTC. This codes for CASSSVGISYNEQFF. Supplemented by reference TRBV7-2 and TRBJ2-1, the full variable domain reads GAGVSQSPSNKVTEKGKDVELRCDPISGHTALYWYRQSLGQGLEFLIYFQGNSAPDKSGLPSDRFSAERTGGSVSTLTIQRTQQEDSAVYLCASSSVGISYNEQFFGPGTRLTVL.

This clonotype was seen ten or more times. The chain joins TRBV11-3 to TRBJ1-1; 8 nucleotides align to TRBD1. Germline V lookup: CDR1 SGHNT, CDR2 YENEEA. This CDR3 is built from 13 residues. J was trimmed by 7 bases and V by 5 bases; bases with no gene match: 6. The CDR3 region is CASSVRGRGEAFF. CDR3 DNA sequence: TGTGCCAGCAGCGTCAGGGGGCGCGGTGAAGCTTTCTTT.

This clonotype was found a few times. The rearrangement uses TRBV6-5 and TRBJ1-5, with D perhaps TRBD1 (6 bases). Germline V CDR1 and CDR2: MNHEY, SVGAGI. The CDR3 is 14 residues long. V was pared by 4 bases and J by 5 bases, with 12 bases between. CDR3 in DNA: TGTGCCAGCAGTTTTCAGGGGCCGGATCAGCCCCAGCATTTT. This codes for CASSFQGPDQPQHF.

About this clonotype: A much larger clonotype is one base distant, so this may be a read error. The rearrangement uses TRBV7-2 and TRBJ2-7; 7 bases map to TRBD1. The CDR3 covers 15 residues. Germline V gene data show CDR1 as SGHTA and CDR2 as FQGNSA. V shed 5 bases and J 5 bases; nucleotides not matched to a gene: 12. CDR3 nucleotide sequence: TGTGCCAGCAGCGAACCAACAGGGGCGAGGGACGAGCAGTACTTC. Translating it yields CASSEPTGARDEQYF.

In this sample, this clonotype turned up many times. CDR3 nucleotide sequence: TGTGCCAGCAAACCGTGGAGGTCTAGCACAGATACGCAGTATTTT. Translation: CASKPWRSSTDTQYF. The chain is built from TRBV27 and TRBJ2-3, with a tentative D call TRBD2 (5 bases). CDR3 length equals 15 residues. Trimming removed 7 bases from V and 0 bases from J, with 14 bases in between. Per the germline V gene, CDR1 is MNHEY and CDR2 is SMNVEV (reference sequence).

A note on this clonotype: A read error may explain this, as a much larger clone is one base away. As the CDR3 is not closed by the conserved phenylalanine or tryptophan, this likely results from a read error. The chain joins TRBV28 to TRBJ2-1; D may match TRBD1 or TRBD2 (6 bases each). V was clipped by 6 bases and J by 9 bases, with 15 bases between them. CDR3 length equals 13 residues. Germline V gene lookup returns CDR1 MDHEN and CDR2 SYDVKM. CDR3 loop: CASRLRGVGEQFL. In nucleotides, the CDR3 is TGTGCCAGCAGACTAAGGGGGGTTGGTGAGCAGTTCCTC.